This TCR beta chain appears in the sequencing data of a study of vaccination effects on CD4 cells after COVID-19. Study-wide context: All study participants received two doses of BNT162b2 or mRNA-1273 vaccine.

Sequencing was preceded by expansion of antigen-specific CD4+ T cells with viral peptide pools in the ViraFEST assay. The authors isolated CD4+ T cells after around 9 days of culture. The study found no prior SARS-CoV-2 infection in the vaccine recipients, who tested negative for nucleocapsid antibodies. Every well housed some 2 million PBMC, which grew in culture alongside 8.5 to 10 IU/ml IL-2 and about 10 ug/ml peptides. On day 3 and again on day 7, half the medium was replaced with IL-2 medium. General observations from the study: Common cold coronavirus cross-reactivity was shown by only 1 of 255 vaccine-induced clones in healthy vaccinees.

Germline V gene data show CDR1 as LNHNV and CDR2 as YYDKDF (reference sequence). The length of the CDR3 is 14 residues. Trimming removed 1 base from V and 5 bases from J, with 11 bases in between. Regarding this clone: The antigen remains undetermined.

Assay used: immunoSEQ multiplex PCR; TCRdb lists only in-frame clones, some missing. This table has tens of thousands of clones, 79% appearing once. The TCR was taken from a human donor who received a COVID-19 vaccine. This chain uses TRBV15 with TRBJ1-1; weak D call: TRBD1 (5 bases). The sequenced sample was CD4+ T cells from PBMCs cultured with HCoV-OC43 spike peptides, obtained before COVID-19 vaccination. Stated subset: HCoV-OC43 spike overlapping peptide pool stimulation. The CDR3 here is CATSRAREGTEAFF. CDR3 DNA: TGTGCCACCAGCAGAGCCCGGGAGGGGACTGAAGCTTTCTTT.